This T cell receptor (beta chain) came from a study of blood T cells in healthy people across ages. The study, taken as a whole, reports: Per million T cells, TCR beta diversity dropped about linearly as age rose. Any changes in expanded clonotypes were possibly confounded, as donor CMV status remained unknown. A greater number of naive CD4+ cells and higher diversity distinguished long-lived donors from aged donors.

The use of a sample-barcoded 5' primer and a J-beta primer mix characterized a second PCR of about 7 to 12 cycles. TCRdb redid the calling of the 5' RACE reads with MiXCR, one entry per CDR3 protein. Of over 600,000 distinct CDR3 sequences detected, around three fifths appear once; the ten largest clones hold around 25%. Per germline, CDR1 DFQATT and CDR2 SNEGSKA (reference sequence). The V end lost 3 bases, the J end lost 3 bases, and 14 bases lay between the germline ends. The CDR3 is 14 amino acids. Of note for this clonotype: What it binds is unknown.

Sequencing used blood. The clonotype comes from a man aged 35-49 years in good health. This chain connects TRBV20-1 to TRBJ1-2; unclear D gene. The CDR3 sequence is CSARPGFQDYGYTF. Here the CDR3 DNA reads TGCAGTGCTAGGCCGGGGTTCCAAGACTATGGCTACACCTTC.